The next 29 T cell receptor beta chains were all read from a single sample in a study of OX40 agonist ivuxolimab in advanced cancers. Library method: the immunoSEQ multiplex PCR assay. TCRdb obtained this table from immuneACCESS and retained in-frame rearrangements with V and J assigned. These tables miss some clones; where compared with another copy, unresolved V genes account for less than half of the shortfall, and the remainder is unexplained. A total of approximately 35,000 clones appear in this sample, approximately 80% of them only once. The ten most abundant clones make up roughly 25% of the sample. The source was CD4+ or CD8+ T cells sorted from blood, collected in a trial of the OX40 agonist ivuxolimab. The origin of the receptors is an adult with an advanced solid tumor such as melanoma, head and neck, liver or kidney cancer.

This clone was seen a handful of times. This sequence joins TRBV20-1 and TRBJ2-7, with a possible D match to TRBD1 (5 bases). The CDR3 covers 10 residues. Germline CDR1 reads DFQATT; CDR2 reads SNEGSKA (reference sequence). Trimming removed 4 bases at V and 7 bases at J, with 8 bases between. In DNA, the CDR3 is TGCAGTGCTACAGGGCGAGAGCAGTACTTC. Its protein is CSATGREQYF.

This clone was recorded once. The rearrangement joins TRBV2 to TRBJ1-4; 9 bases are a match to TRBD1. The CDR3 is made up of 13 amino acids. The germline CDR1 and CDR2 sequences are SNHLY and FYNNEI. The V segment lost 7 bases and the J segment 8 bases; nucleotides outside the gene matches: 5. The CDR3 sequence is CASTSTGGEKLFF. CDR3 coding DNA: TGTGCCAGCACCTCGACAGGGGGAGAAAAACTGTTTTTT. Complete variable domain (other parts from reference TRBV2 and TRBJ1-4): EPEVTQTPSHQVTQMGQEVILRCVPISNHLYFYWYRQILGQKVEFLVSFYNNEISEKSEIFDDQFSVERPDGSNFTLKIRSTKLEDSAMYFCASTSTGGEKLFFGSGTQLSVL.

The genes are TRBV5-1 and TRBJ1-6; D not certain. Trimming took off 7 bases at V and 7 bases at J, with 9 bases between the two ends. The CDR3 length is 12 residues. CDR1 and CDR2 from the germline V gene are SGHRS and YFSETQ. Here the CDR3 DNA reads TGCGCCAGCCGGGCTCTGAATTCACCCCTCCACTTT. Its translation is CASRALNSPLHF.

This clone has a handful of counts. The V and J genes are TRBV11-2 and TRBJ1-4; 12 positions agree with TRBD1. After removal of 3 bases from V and 10 bases from J, the junction contained 6 bases not matched to a gene. The germline V gene has CDR1 SGHAT and CDR2 FQNNGV. The CDR3 is 15 amino acids. The DNA for the CDR3 is TGTGCCAGCAGCTTCGGGACAGGGGGCGTAAGAAAACTGTTTTTT. This gives the protein CASSFGTGGVRKLFF. Looking up the rest from reference TRBV11-2 and TRBJ1-4 gives the full variable domain: EAGVAQSPRYKIIEKRQSVAFWCNPISGHATLYWYQQILGQGPKLLIQFQNNGVVDDSQLPKDRFSAERLKGVDSTLKIQPAKLEDSAVYLCASSFGTGGVRKLFFGSGTQLSVL.

V gene TRBV5-1 combines with J gene TRBJ2-1; 7 nucleotides match TRBD1. The CDR3 has 13 residues. Unmatched junction bases numbered 4, after V lost 3 bases and J lost 7 bases. Germline CDR1 and CDR2: SGHRS and YFSETQ. CDR3 DNA: TGCGCCAGCAGCTCCGGGACAGTAAATGAGCAGTTCTTC. Translating gives CASSSGTVNEQFF.

The chain has TRBV5-1 and TRBJ1-1; a possible D gene is TRBD1 (5 bases). The ends were cut back, 2 bases at V and 3 bases at J, with 14 bases in the middle. CDR1 is SGHRS and CDR2 is YFSETQ in the germline V gene. There are 15 residues in the CDR3. The CDR3 reads CASSFWGEQDTEAFF. CDR3 sequence (DNA): TGCGCCAGCAGCTTCTGGGGCGAGCAGGACACTGAAGCTTTCTTT.

The chain uses TRBV19 and TRBJ1-6, with no clear D. V was shortened by 5 bases and J by 0 bases, with 14 bases between the two germline ends. This CDR3 region has 17 residues. The germline gives CDR1 LNHDA, CDR2 SQIVND (reference sequence). The CDR3 loop is CASSAQGRSSYNSPLHF. In nucleotides, the CDR3 is TGTGCCAGTAGTGCCCAAGGACGGAGCTCCTATAATTCACCCCTCCACTTT. The entire variable domain, with the rest obtained from reference TRBV19 and TRBJ1-6, is as follows: DGGITQSPKYLFRKEGQNVTLSCEQNLNHDAMYWYRQDPGQGLRLIYYSQIVNDFQKGDIAEGYSVSREKKESFPLTVTSAQKNPTAFYLCASSAQGRSSYNSPLHFGNGTRLTVT.

V gene TRBV2 combines with J gene TRBJ2-5; possible D gene TRBD2, 6 bases. V dropped 3 bases and J dropped 5 bases, with 16 bases sitting between them. Germline V gives CDR1 SNHLY, CDR2 FYNNEI. This CDR3 region has 15 residues. This CDR3 is CASSDSAGRAETQYF. The CDR3 nucleotides read TGTGCCAGCAGTGATTCAGCGGGCAGAGCGGAGACCCAGTACTTC.

This clone was recorded only once. This sequence joins TRBV7-9 and TRBJ2-7; 7 bases fit TRBD2. The V gene end was trimmed by 5 bases and the J gene end by 0 bases; junction bases not matched to a gene: 7. This CDR3 contains 15 residues. Per germline, CDR1 SEHNR and CDR2 FQNEAQ (reference sequence). The CDR3 sequence: CASSQRASGSYEQYF. The CDR3 DNA sequence: TGTGCCAGCAGCCAGCGGGCTAGCGGCTCCTACGAGCAGTACTTC. Together with reference TRBV7-9 and TRBJ2-7, the CDR3 gives the full variable domain: DTGVSQNPRHKITKRGQNVTFRCDPISEHNRLYWYRQTLGQGPEFLTYFQNEAQLEKSRLLSDRFSAERPKGSFSTLEIQRTEQGDSAMYLCASSQRASGSYEQYFGPGTRLTVT.

The chain has TRBV5-1 and TRBJ1-3; D remains ambiguous. Germline V gene sequence: CDR1 SGHRS, CDR2 YFSETQ. V was pared by 3 bases and J by 4 bases, with 11 bases between. The CDR3 has 14 residues. The CDR3 region is CASSSNPQGNTIYF. The CDR3 coding sequence is TGCGCCAGCAGCTCGAACCCGCAAGGAAACACCATATATTTT.

The CDR3 spells CASRGANSYNSPLHF. DNA of the CDR3: TGTGCCAGCAGGGGTGCCAACTCCTATAATTCACCCCTCCACTTT. V and J are TRBV6-6 and TRBJ1-6; D is uncertain. V gave up 6 bases and J gave up 0 bases, with 9 bases separating them. CDR3 length equals 15 residues. The V gene's germline CDR1 is MNHNY and CDR2 SVGAGI (reference sequence).

The chain joins TRBV6-1 to TRBJ2-5; possible D gene TRBD1, 6 bases. The length of the CDR3 is 13 residues. Deletions cut 6 bases from V and 5 bases from J, with 13 bases between. Germline lookup yields CDR1 MNHNS and CDR2 SASEGT. The CDR3 region has the DNA TGTGCCAGCAGCACCGGGACAATGGAGACCCAGTACTTC. Encoded protein: CASSTGTMETQYF.

The V and J genes are TRBV5-1 and TRBJ1-4; 9 bases are a match to TRBD1. Germline V gives CDR1 SGHRS, CDR2 YFSETQ. V was clipped by 4 bases and J by 8 bases; unmatched bases: 9. The CDR3 contains 15 residues. The CDR3 region has the DNA TGCGCCAGCAGCCTAATGACAGGGGGGTTAGAAAAACTGTTTTTT. Its protein is CASSLMTGGLEKLFF.

The chain uses TRBV15 and TRBJ2-1; TRBD2 matches at 10 bases. This CDR3 spans 16 amino acids. V trimming: 0 bases; J trimming: 9 bases; junction bases outside the gene matches: 8. Germline loops: CDR1 LNHNV, CDR2 YYDKDF (reference sequence). The DNA of the CDR3 is TGTGCCACCAGCAGAGATTTCGCTAGCGGGGGTAGTGAGCAGTTCTTC. It yields the protein CATSRDFASGGSEQFF.

V usage is TRBV18 and J usage is TRBJ2-1, with TRBD1 identical over 8 bases. This CDR3 comprises 15 residues. With V trimmed by 3 bases and J by 4 bases, 5 bases remained unmatched. The germline CDR1 and CDR2 sequences are KGHSH and LQKENI. The CDR3 nucleotides are TGTGCCAGCTCACCCACAGGGGGAAGGTACAATGAGCAGTTCTTC. The encoded protein is CASSPTGGRYNEQFF.

V and J are TRBV15 and TRBJ1-2, with TRBD1 matching over 12 bases. The germline gives CDR1 LNHNV, CDR2 YYDKDF (reference sequence). CDR3 size: 15 residues. V lost 4 bases and J lost 8; bases outside the gene matches: 8. The CDR3, as DNA: TGTGCCACCAGCAAGGGACAGGGGGCGCAAGAAGGCTACACCTTC. This gives the protein CATSKGQGAQEGYTF.

This chain joins TRBV7-9 and TRBJ2-7, with 8 bases matching TRBD1. This CDR3 has 14 amino acids. Germline V gene sequence: CDR1 SEHNR, CDR2 FQNEAQ (reference sequence). V lost 3 bases to trimming and J lost 2 bases; unmatched junction nucleotides: 3. CDR3 loop: CASSFSRGPYEQYF. The CDR3 DNA reads as TGTGCCAGCAGCTTTAGCAGGGGGCCCTACGAGCAGTACTTC. Looking up the rest from reference TRBV7-9 and TRBJ2-7 gives the full variable domain: DTGVSQNPRHKITKRGQNVTFRCDPISEHNRLYWYRQTLGQGPEFLTYFQNEAQLEKSRLLSDRFSAERPKGSFSTLEIQRTEQGDSAMYLCASSFSRGPYEQYFGPGTRLTVT.

This clone showed up just once. The chain combines TRBV4-1 with TRBJ2-6; a weak D match, TRBD1 (5 bases). Germline CDR1 and CDR2: MGHRA and YSYEKL. The length of the CDR3 is 16 residues. The germline V and J ends were trimmed by 3 bases and 0 bases, with 9 bases remaining between them. CDR3 bases: TGCGCCAGCAGCCACGCAGGGATCTCTGGGGCCAACGTCCTGACTTTC. As protein: CASSHAGISGANVLTF.

The chain couples TRBV27 to TRBJ1-6; D might be TRBD1 (5 bases). Germline CDR1 MNHEY, CDR2 SMNVEV (reference sequence). The V gene lost 5 bases and the J gene lost 7 bases, with 12 bases spanning the gap. The CDR3 covers 14 residues. CDR3 bases: TGTGCCAGCAGTCCGGGACTAAGGAATTCACCCCTCCACTTT. It translates to CASSPGLRNSPLHF.

V usage is TRBV18 and J usage is TRBJ1-2, with D hard to call. The CDR3 covers 13 residues. V lost 1 base, J lost 7 bases, and 10 bases lay in between. CDR1 KGHSH and CDR2 LQKENI come from the germline V gene. CDR3 nucleotide sequence: TGTGCCAGCTCACCACTGGGAGTGGGTGGCTACACCTTC. Its translation is CASSPLGVGGYTF.

The CDR3 is CASSVSSSGGPYNEQFF. DNA of the CDR3: TGCGCCAGCAGCGTATCCTCTAGCGGGGGGCCCTACAATGAGCAGTTCTTC. The chain has TRBV5-1 and TRBJ2-1; 11 positions agree with TRBD2. CDR1 and CDR2 (germline): SGHRS, YFSETQ. With 4 bases clipped from V and 2 bases from J, the junction kept 8 bases outside the gene matches. The CDR3 contains 17 residues.

This clone appeared once. V gene TRBV6-5 combines with J gene TRBJ1-2, with a tentative D call TRBD1 (6 bases). Looked up from germline, CDR1 is MNHEY and CDR2 is SVGAGI. The ends were cut back, 4 bases at V and 5 bases at J, with 14 bases in the middle. The CDR3 consists of 14 residues. Here the CDR3 reads CASSLKGGLYGYTF. Written as DNA, the CDR3 is TGTGCCAGCAGTTTAAAAGGGGGGCTGTATGGCTACACCTTC.

The genes are TRBV10-3 and TRBJ2-2; D is undetermined. The CDR3 is 15 residues long. Germline V gives CDR1 ENHRY, CDR2 SYGVKD. Between the trimmed V and J ends, which lost 2 bases and 4 bases, there was a span of 11 bases. CDR3 nucleotides: TGTGCCATCAGTGAGGAGGTATCAGGCACCGGGGAGCTGTTTTTT. Residues: CAISEEVSGTGELFF.

The chain carries TRBV6-5 and TRBJ1-2; 7 nucleotides agree with TRBD1. The CDR3 loop spans 14 amino acids. Germline loops: CDR1 MNHEY, CDR2 SVGAGI. V gave up 6 bases and J gave up 5 bases; unmatched junction bases: 9. CDR3 nucleotides: TGTGCCAGCAGAGCCGGGACAGCTCAATATGGCTACACCTTC. Its protein is CASRAGTAQYGYTF.

This clone appeared a few times. This chain joins TRBV30 and TRBJ1-2, with D possibly matching TRBD1 (5 bases). In germline, CDR1 is GTSNPN, CDR2 SVGIG (reference sequence). With 2 bases removed from V and 4 bases from J, the gap between germline ends came to 14 bases. The CDR3 spans 14 residues. The CDR3 spells CAWSTPGGFYGYTF. CDR3 DNA sequence: TGTGCCTGGAGTACGCCGGGGGGGTTCTATGGCTACACCTTC.

This chain joins TRBV9 and TRBJ1-6, with D possibly TRBD1 on 6 matching bases. CDR1 is SGDLS and CDR2 is YYNGEE in the germline V gene. This CDR3 comprises 13 residues. V lost 4 bases, J lost 15 bases, and 17 bases lay in between. This CDR3 reads CASSPRQDPNLHF. Here the CDR3 DNA reads TGTGCCAGCAGCCCCCGACAGGATCCCAACCTCCACTTT.

This clone has a handful of counts. The chain recombines TRBV4-1 with TRBJ1-6; no clear D gene. The V end was cut by 0 bases, the J end by 0 bases, with 9 bases between. Germline values: CDR1 MGHRA, CDR2 YSYEKL. The CDR3 is made up of 17 amino acids. CDR3 nucleotide sequence: TGCGCCAGCAGCCAAGATGGGCCAGGCTCCTATAATTCACCCCTCCACTTT. Translating it yields CASSQDGPGSYNSPLHF.

The rearrangement links TRBV6-5 to TRBJ2-1, with 7 bases matching TRBD2. From germline, CDR1 is MNHEY and CDR2 SVGAGI. This CDR3 spans 13 amino acids. The V and J ends lost 6 bases and 3 bases, in that order; junction bases with no gene match: 2. The CDR3 sequence is CASRGLNYNEQFF. As DNA, the CDR3 is TGTGCCAGCAGGGGACTAAACTACAATGAGCAGTTCTTC.

This chain joins TRBV5-4 and TRBJ2-2, with D perhaps TRBD1 (5 bases). Between the trimmed V and J ends, which lost 4 bases and 1 base, there was a span of 11 bases. The CDR3 consists of 15 residues. Germline V CDR1 and CDR2: SGHNT, YYREEE (reference sequence). The CDR3 here is CASSPETGNTGELFF. The CDR3 DNA reads TGTGCCAGCAGCCCAGAAACAGGGAACACCGGGGAGCTGTTTTTT.